The subject of this entry is one TCR beta chain. The CDR3 length is 17 residues. Trimming took off 2 bases at V and 0 bases at J, with 14 bases between the two ends. The germline V gene has CDR1 SGHVS and CDR2 FQNEAQ. Adult Caucasians living in Nashville, Tennessee made up all of the donors. These data come from a study of shared clonotypes between healthy human individuals. Profiled with immunoSEQ multiplex PCR; TCRdb holds only in-frame clones, not every one. The sample lists 900,000 to 1,200,000 clones; 70% to 80% were seen once. The TCR was taken from a man aged 18 to 29 in good health. Some clones in this sample may be carry-over from other donors' samples. The V and J genes are TRBV7-8 and TRBJ1-3; D is unresolved. The sample was memory CD4+ T cells from PBMCs. Subset given: CD45RA-negative fraction. The CDR3 loop is CASSLRRAASSGNTIYF. The CDR3 nucleotides are TGTGCCAGCAGCTTAAGGAGGGCGGCAAGCTCTGGAAACACCATATATTTT.